The 24 T cell receptor beta chains presented below share a single source sample, sequenced in a study of immune cell composition in non-small cell lung cancer (dated by TCRdb to about 2017). Library prep was done by the immunoSEQ multiplex PCR assay. TCRdb holds this immuneACCESS table with in-frame rearrangements only. Some clones are missing; in checked studies, unresolved V genes explain under half, and the rest has no known cause. In all, the sample holds some 13,000 clones, and more than 65% of those were seen once. Clones ranked in the top ten supply around an eighth of the sample. The sample taken for sequencing was lung tumor tissue. These receptors all come from a human donor with non-small cell lung cancer.

This clone came up a few times. J is TRBJ1-2 and V is TRBV5-4; D gene ambiguous. V was clipped by 4 bases and J by 5 bases, with 15 bases between them. Germline CDR1 and CDR2: SGHNT and YYREEE (reference sequence). This CDR3 is built from 14 residues. This CDR3 is CASSPALSSYGYTF. In DNA form, the CDR3 reads TGTGCCAGCAGCCCCGCCCTCAGTTCGTATGGCTACACCTTC. The full variable domain, in which reference TRBV5-4 and TRBJ1-2 provide the parts outside the CDR3, is ETGVTQSPTHLIKTRGQQVTLRCSSQSGHNTVSWYQQALGQGPQFIFQYYREEENGRGNFPPRFSGLQFPNYSSELNVNALELDDSALYLCASSPALSSYGYTFGSGTRLTVV.

The chain combines TRBV18 with TRBJ2-5; D unclear. Germline CDR1 KGHSH, CDR2 LQKENI. This CDR3 region has 15 residues. Trimming took 6 bases from V and 2 from J, leaving 16 bases between them. This chain's CDR3 is CASSMGPQAQETQYF. For the CDR3, the DNA is TGTGCCAGCTCCATGGGCCCGCAGGCACAAGAGACCCAGTACTTC.

The V gene is TRBV10-3, the J gene TRBJ2-2, with D perhaps matching TRBD1 (6 bases). CDR1 and CDR2 (germline): ENHRY, SYGVKD. CDR3 length equals 11 residues. Trimming took off 2 bases at V and 14 bases at J, with 9 bases between the two ends. This CDR3 reads CAISEEDSLFF. The CDR3 DNA reads TGTGCCATCAGTGAGGAGGACAGCCTGTTTTTT.

This sequence joins TRBV19 and TRBJ2-2; TRBD1 might be the D (6 bases). The CDR3 contains 14 residues. Looked up from germline, CDR1 is LNHDA and CDR2 is SQIVND (reference sequence). V lost 3 bases, J lost 4 bases, and 9 bases lay in between. The CDR3 protein is CASSIEGVTGELFF. The CDR3 DNA follows: TGTGCCAGTAGTATTGAGGGGGTCACCGGGGAGCTGTTTTTT.

Only a few counts were recorded for this clone. The V call is TRBV15, the J call TRBJ2-1, with 8 bases identical to TRBD1. This CDR3 is built from 14 residues. Germline V gene data show CDR1 as LNHNV and CDR2 as YYDKDF (reference sequence). The V gene end was trimmed by 8 bases and the J gene end by 10 bases; junction bases not matched to a gene: 13. CDR3 amino acids: CATSRGGTGIEQFF. Written as DNA, the CDR3 is TGTGCCACCTCCAGAGGGGGGACAGGAATAGAGCAGTTCTTC.

The chain joins TRBV7-2 to TRBJ1-1; TRBD1 matches at 8 bases. J gave up 5 bases and V 2 bases, and 4 bases lay outside the gene matches. This CDR3 is 14 amino acids long. Germline values: CDR1 SGHTA, CDR2 FQGNSA. The CDR3 spells CASSLSGGVTEAFF. The CDR3 DNA reads TGTGCCAGCAGCTTATCAGGGGGCGTTACTGAAGCTTTCTTT.

This clone was detected a few times. This chain links TRBV7-9 with TRBJ2-2; 9 nucleotides line up with TRBD1. Per the germline V gene, CDR1 is SEHNR and CDR2 is FQNEAQ (reference sequence). The CDR3 consists of 19 residues. Trimming at V came to 4 bases and at J to 5 bases, leaving 17 bases not matched to a gene. This CDR3 reads CASSSIPTPGQGQTGELFF. The CDR3, as DNA: TGTGCCAGCAGCTCGATACCCACACCGGGACAGGGACAAACCGGGGAGCTGTTTTTT.

J is TRBJ2-2 and V is TRBV5-8; D is ambiguous. CDR1 and CDR2 (germline): SGHTS, YDEGEE. The CDR3 has 11 amino acids. Trimming left V 2 bases short and J 8 bases short, with 4 bases between. As DNA, the CDR3 is TGTGCCAGCAGCTTAGAGGGGGAGCTGTTTTTT. Protein sequence: CASSLEGELFF.

The gene calls are TRBV28 and TRBJ2-3, with a tentative D call TRBD1 (5 bases). This CDR3 is 16 amino acids long. The V and J ends lost 3 bases and 4 bases respectively, with 17 bases between them. Per the germline V gene, CDR1 is MDHEN and CDR2 is SYDVKM. The CDR3 DNA sequence: TGTGCCAGCAGTTTCGAGACAGCCATCTCCGCAGATACGCAGTATTTT. This translates into CASSFETAISADTQYF.

The chain links TRBV5-1 to TRBJ2-1; 7 nucleotides agree with TRBD1. The CDR3 covers 18 residues. The J segment lost 2 bases and the V segment lost 2 bases, leaving 13 bases of the junction unmatched. Germline V gives CDR1 SGHRS, CDR2 YFSETQ. CDR3 nucleotides: TGCGCCAGCAGCTTAGGACAGGTAGGAGCTGTTACCTACAATGAGCAGTTCTTC. The encoded protein is CASSLGQVGAVTYNEQFF.

This clone has more than one count but fewer than ten. CDR3 protein: CASSLRGTLPGYTF. The CDR3 nucleotides read TGTGCCAGCAGCTTAAGGGGGACATTACCTGGCTACACCTTC. This sequence joins TRBV7-2 and TRBJ1-2; D possibly corresponds to TRBD1 (6 bases). The CDR3 runs to 14 residues. V was clipped by 2 bases and J by 7 bases, with 14 bases between them. The germline V gene encodes CDR1 SGHTA and CDR2 FQGNSA.

J is TRBJ2-4 and V is TRBV9; tentatively, D is TRBD1 (6 bases). The V end was cut by 3 bases, the J end by 2 bases, with 9 bases between. The CDR3 covers 14 residues. CDR1 SGDLS and CDR2 YYNGEE come from the germline V gene. The CDR3 nucleotides are TGTGCCAGCAGCGCTGGGACAACCAAAAACATTCAGTACTTC. It codes for CASSAGTTKNIQYF.

This chain uses TRBV7-2 with TRBJ1-5; D is ambiguous. V lost 4 bases, J lost 0 bases, and 13 bases lay in between. CDR3 size: 16 residues. Looked up from germline, CDR1 is SGHTA and CDR2 is FQGNSA. DNA for the CDR3: TGTGCCAGCAGCTCCCGAGGATCGTATAGCAATCAGCCCCAGCATTTT. It encodes CASSSRGSYSNQPQHF.

This clone was seen just once. The chain links TRBV19 to TRBJ2-1; 10 nucleotides agree with TRBD2. The CDR3 length is 15 residues. J gave up 7 bases and V 7 bases, and 10 bases lay outside the gene matches. Germline V gene data show CDR1 as LNHDA and CDR2 as SQIVND (reference sequence). CDR3 residues: CASKRTASGSNEQFF. CDR3 DNA: TGTGCCAGTAAGAGAACGGCTAGCGGGAGTAATGAGCAGTTCTTC.

The V gene is TRBV6-6, the J gene TRBJ2-2, with D hard to call. Looked up from germline, CDR1 is MNHNY and CDR2 is SVGAGI (reference sequence). The V end lost 5 bases, the J end lost 3 bases, and 13 bases lay between the germline ends. There are 15 residues in the CDR3. CDR3 DNA sequence: TGTGCCAGCAGTCGGGTTTTAACCGACACCGGGGAGCTGTTTTTT. It specifies CASSRVLTDTGELFF.

This sequence joins TRBV29-1 and TRBJ1-1; D gene unclear. Germline assignment: CDR1 SQVTM and CDR2 ANQGSEA. V lost 5 bases and J lost 10, with 11 bases in between. The CDR3 is 10 amino acids. The CDR3 reads CSVRRVLAFF. For the CDR3, the DNA is TGCAGCGTTCGGAGGGTTTTAGCTTTCTTT. Full variable domain (outside the CDR3, taken from reference TRBV29-1 and TRBJ1-1): SAVISQKPSRDICQRGTSLTIQCQVDSQVTMMFWYRQQPGQSLTLIATANQGSEATYESGFVIDKFPISRPNLTFSTLTVSNMSPEDSSIYLCSVRRVLAFFGQGTRLTVV.

This rearrangement joins TRBV9 to TRBJ1-1; a possible D gene is TRBD1 (6 bases). Trimming took 0 bases from V and 5 from J, leaving 8 bases between them. The germline V gene encodes CDR1 SGDLS and CDR2 YYNGEE. This CDR3 has 13 residues. The DNA for the CDR3 is TGTGCCAGCAGCGTAGAGGACAGAACTGAAGCTTTCTTT. Translating gives CASSVEDRTEAFF. The full variable domain, completed using reference TRBV9 and TRBJ1-1, is DSGVTQTPKHLITATGQRVTLRCSPRSGDLSVYWYQQSLDQGLQFLIQYYNGEERAKGNILERFSAQQFPDLHSELNLSSLELGDSALYFCASSVEDRTEAFFGQGTRLTVV.

V is TRBV5-5 and J is TRBJ2-7, with a tentative D call TRBD1 (6 bases). Per germline, CDR1 SGHKS and CDR2 YYEKEE (reference sequence). V lost 0 bases, J lost 2 bases, and 12 bases lay in between. CDR3 length: 15 amino acids. The CDR3 protein is CASSLGPGDTYEQYF. The CDR3 DNA reads as TGTGCCAGCAGCTTGGGCCCAGGGGACACCTACGAGCAGTACTTC.

Only one count was recorded for this clone. The J gene is TRBJ1-4, the V gene TRBV27; 9 bases line up with TRBD1. CDR1 and CDR2 from the germline V gene are MNHEY and SMNVEV (reference sequence). V lost 5 bases to trimming and J lost 8 bases; unmatched junction nucleotides: 15. This CDR3 spans 17 amino acids. The CDR3: CASSSPGQGNSKEKLFF. CDR3 DNA: TGTGCCAGCAGTAGCCCGGGACAGGGCAACTCAAAAGAAAAACTGTTTTTT.

The chain carries TRBV18 and TRBJ1-1; D is ambiguous. V gave up 3 bases and J gave up 6 bases, with 14 bases separating them. In germline, CDR1 is KGHSH, CDR2 LQKENI. The CDR3 loop spans 14 amino acids. The CDR3 sequence is CASSPDIGWAEAFF. The CDR3 DNA follows: TGTGCCAGCTCACCCGACATTGGGTGGGCTGAAGCTTTCTTT.

This sequence joins TRBV5-6 and TRBJ2-1, with 9 nucleotides matching TRBD2. This CDR3 comprises 16 residues. The V and J ends lost 1 base and 5 bases, in that order; junction bases with no gene match: 7. CDR1 is SGHDT, CDR2 YYEEEE, per germline. The CDR3 reads CASSLSSGTAHNEQFF. The CDR3 DNA reads as TGTGCCAGCAGCTTGTCTAGCGGGACCGCTCACAATGAGCAGTTCTTC. Supplemented by reference TRBV5-6 and TRBJ2-1, the full variable domain reads DAGVTQSPTHLIKTRGQQVTLRCSPKSGHDTVSWYQQALGQGPQFIFQYYEEEERQRGNFPDRFSGHQFPNYSSELNVNALLLGDSALYLCASSLSSGTAHNEQFFGPGTRLTVL.

The V and J genes are TRBV13 and TRBJ1-6; 8 bases fit TRBD1. Losses at the gene ends were 3 bases for V and 9 bases for J; bases not matched to a gene: 4. Looked up from germline, CDR1 is PRHDT and CDR2 is FYEKMQ (reference sequence). This CDR3 has 14 amino acids. CDR3 region: CASSLTGDGSPLHF. The CDR3, as DNA: TGTGCCAGCAGCTTGACAGGGGATGGTTCACCCCTCCACTTT.

This clone has just one count. CDR3 in DNA: TGTGCCAGCAGCGGGGGCGGGGGGATTAACAATGAGCAGTTCTTC. Translating gives CASSGGGGINNEQFF. This chain connects TRBV7-2 to TRBJ2-1; 8 bases fit TRBD2. The J segment lost 5 bases and the V segment lost 5 bases, leaving 8 bases of the junction unmatched. Germline loops: CDR1 SGHTA, CDR2 FQGNSA. CDR3 length equals 15 residues.

This clone was picked up a small number of times. The chain is built from TRBV6-5 and TRBJ1-1; perhaps TRBD1 as D (5 bases). The ends were cut back, 2 bases at V and 3 bases at J, with 13 bases in the middle. In germline, CDR1 is MNHEY, CDR2 SVGAGI. The CDR3 contains 15 residues. Here the CDR3 DNA reads TGTGCCAGCAGTTACGGAGGGACGGGGGACACTGAAGCTTTCTTT. Translation gives CASSYGGTGDTEAFF.